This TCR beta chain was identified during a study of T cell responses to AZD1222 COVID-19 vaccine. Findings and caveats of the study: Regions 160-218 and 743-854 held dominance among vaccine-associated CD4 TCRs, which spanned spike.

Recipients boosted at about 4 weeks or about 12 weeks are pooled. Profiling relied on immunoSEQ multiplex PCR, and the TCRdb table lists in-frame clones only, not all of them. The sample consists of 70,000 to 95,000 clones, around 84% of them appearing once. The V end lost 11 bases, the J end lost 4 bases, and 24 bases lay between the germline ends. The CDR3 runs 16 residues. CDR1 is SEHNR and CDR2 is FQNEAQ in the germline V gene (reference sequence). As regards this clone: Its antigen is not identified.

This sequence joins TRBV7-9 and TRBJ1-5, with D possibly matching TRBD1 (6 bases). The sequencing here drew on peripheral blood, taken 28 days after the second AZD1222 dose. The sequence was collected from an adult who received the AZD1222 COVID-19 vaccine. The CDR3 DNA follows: TGTGCCGTATCCCACGGGGGCAGCGGGCGGAATCAGCCCCAGCATTTT. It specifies CAVSHGGSGRNQPQHF. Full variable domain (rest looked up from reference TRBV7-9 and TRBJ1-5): DTGVSQNPRHKITKRGQNVTFRCDPISEHNRLYWYRQTLGQGPEFLTYFQNEAQLEKSRLLSDRFSAERPKGSFSTLEIQRTEQGDSAMYLCAVSHGGSGRNQPQHFGDGTRLSIL.